Shown below are 18 T cell receptor beta chains from a single sample sequenced in a study of regulatory T cells in long-lasting Graves disease (dated by TCRdb to the early 2020s). To prepare the library, multiplex PCR was applied. Instrument on record: Illumina HiSeq 4000. TCR beta libraries were built with iRepertoire HTBI primers and Arm-PCR amplification of CDR3 regions. TCRdb reworked the public reads: Q25 trimming with fastp, MiXCR clone assembly, productive beta chains retained. Each entry merges the rows of one CDR3 protein and shows their most common DNA and genes. The sample table shows 380,000 or so distinct CDR3 sequences, and 15% to 20% are seen once. The ten top clones hold just over 20% of the sample. The time point label corresponds to: newly diagnosed GD, antithyroid drugs for less than 3 months. For both TCR sequencing and RNA sequencing, RNA was extracted from PBMCs in TRIzol. A further study also used this sample, focusing on T cells in Graves' hyperthyroidism and ophthalmopathy.

The sequencing here drew on peripheral blood mononuclear cells (PBMCs), taken at new diagnosis, from a patient treated with antithyroid drugs. Receptor source: a woman younger than 35 with Graves disease. Donor details come from another sample of the same person, matched by shared clones.

The CDR3 sequence: CASMKQGHYGYTF. Here the CDR3 DNA reads TGTGCCAGCATGAAACAGGGGCATTATGGCTACACCTTC. The rearrangement links TRBV2 to TRBJ1-2, with 7 bases identical to TRBD1. Trimming removed 7 bases from V and 5 bases from J; junction bases left unmatched: 7. From germline, CDR1 is SNHLY and CDR2 FYNNEI. CDR3 length equals 13 residues.

The sample holds many counts of this clonotype. V and J are TRBV7-6 and TRBJ2-7; 7 bases align to TRBD2. Trimming at V came to 1 base and at J to 5 bases, leaving 8 bases not matched to a gene. The germline gives CDR1 SGHVS, CDR2 FNYEAQ. The CDR3 sequence is 15 residues long. This CDR3 is CASSLEWGGSNEQYF. DNA of the CDR3: TGTGCCAGCAGCTTAGAGTGGGGGGGGAGCAACGAGCAGTACTTC.

The chain couples TRBV3-1 to TRBJ2-4, with D tentatively TRBD2 (7 bases). Germline CDR1 is LGHDT and CDR2 is YNNKEL (reference sequence). CDR3 size: 17 residues. The germline V and J ends were trimmed by 1 base and 0 bases, with 13 bases remaining between them. Written as DNA, the CDR3 is TGTGCCAGCAGCCAAGGTGCGGGGGCGATAGCCAAAAACATTCAGTACTTC. Protein: CASSQGAGAIAKNIQYF. Looking up the rest from reference TRBV3-1 and TRBJ2-4 gives the full variable domain: DTAVSQTPKYLVTQMGNDKSIKCEQNLGHDTMYWYKQDSKKFLKIMFSYNNKELIINETVPNRFSPKSPDKAHLNLHINSLELGDSAVYFCASSQGAGAIAKNIQYFGAGTRLSVL.

This clonotype was seen more than once but under ten times. The rearrangement links TRBV15 to TRBJ2-1; 7 nucleotides agree with TRBD2. Per germline, CDR1 LNHNV and CDR2 YYDKDF (reference sequence). The V and J ends lost 0 bases and 6 bases, in that order; junction bases with no gene match: 14. The CDR3 extends over 18 amino acids. CDR3 region: CATSRDISTGGWINEQFF. The CDR3 DNA reads as TGTGCCACCAGCAGAGATATTTCCACGGGAGGTTGGATCAATGAGCAGTTCTTC.

This chain connects TRBV5-6 to TRBJ1-2; D not certain. The CDR3 extends over 14 amino acids. From germline, CDR1 is SGHDT and CDR2 YYEEEE. V lost 6 bases and J 3 bases, leaving 15 bases between the germline ends. CDR3 residues: CASTPGYSDYGYTF. For the CDR3, the DNA is TGTGCCAGCACCCCCGGGTACAGTGACTATGGCTACACCTTC.

In this sample, this clonotype turned up many times. A junction end diverges from the germline sequence, so it may reflect a read error. This chain joins TRBV12-3 or TRBV12-4 and TRBJ2-2; TRBD1 might be the D (6 bases). This CDR3 contains 16 residues. For the CDR3, the DNA is TGTGCCAGCAGCTTAGGGCACAGGGCGGACACCGGGGAGCTGTTTTTT. This translates into CASSLGHRADTGELFF.

The rearrangement uses TRBV5-1 and TRBJ1-4; tentative D call: TRBD1 (6 bases). The V end was cut by 4 bases, the J end by 5 bases, with 12 bases between. Germline V CDR1 and CDR2: SGHRS, YFSETQ. There are 14 residues in the CDR3. The CDR3 protein is CASSRQDRNEKLFF. CDR3 in DNA: TGCGCCAGCAGCCGACAGGACCGGAATGAAAAACTGTTTTTT.

V usage is TRBV6-5 and J usage is TRBJ2-1; 8 nucleotides line up with TRBD1. V dropped 2 bases and J dropped 4; count of bases not matched to a gene: 1. The germline V gene encodes CDR1 MNHEY and CDR2 SVGAGI. CDR3 length equals 14 residues. The CDR3 DNA reads as TGTGCCAGCAGTTACACAGGGGGTTACAATGAGCAGTTCTTC. Its protein is CASSYTGGYNEQFF.

This clonotype was found many times. The chain employs TRBV29-1 and TRBJ2-7, with D possibly being TRBD2 (5 bases). Germline values: CDR1 SQVTM, CDR2 ANQGSEA. V dropped 5 bases and J dropped 4 bases, with 12 bases sitting between them. The CDR3 consists of 12 residues. DNA of the CDR3: TGCAGCGTTTTAACCACGGGGTACGAGCAGTACTTC. Translation gives CSVLTTGYEQYF.

The sample holds a few counts of this clonotype. The chain recombines TRBV7-2 with TRBJ2-7, with D perhaps given as TRBD1 or TRBD2 (5 bases each). The CDR3 covers 15 residues. V lost 1 base to trimming and J lost 1 base, with 11 bases between them. Looked up from germline, CDR1 is SGHTA and CDR2 is FQGNSA. CDR3 bases: TGTGCCAGCAGCTTAGTAGTAGGGGAGTCCTACGAGCAGTACTTC. As protein: CASSLVVGESYEQYF.

The chain couples TRBV20-1 to TRBJ2-1, with 9 positions matching TRBD1. Germline-derived CDR1 and CDR2 are DFQATT and SNEGSKA (reference sequence). J was trimmed by 7 bases and V by 2 bases; bases with no gene match: 9. The CDR3 is 15 residues long. The CDR3 loop is CSARSTGTGINEQFF. The CDR3, as DNA: TGCAGTGCTAGATCGACCGGGACAGGGATAAATGAGCAGTTCTTC.

As to this clonotype: A far bigger clonotype differs at one base, so this is likely a read error. The chain links TRBV5-8 to TRBJ1-4, with TRBD1 as a possible D gene (6 bases). Germline V lookup: CDR1 SGHTS, CDR2 YDEGEE. The CDR3 sequence is 14 residues long. CDR3 region: CASSSGQSNEKLLF. The CDR3 DNA is TGTGCCAGCAGCTCCGGACAGTCGAATGAAAAACTGCTTTTT.

The genes are TRBV5-4 and TRBJ2-2; 7 bases are a match to TRBD2. Germline values: CDR1 SGHNT, CDR2 YYREEE (reference sequence). With V trimmed by 4 bases and J by 6 bases, 9 bases remained unmatched. This CDR3 region has 15 residues. CDR3 in amino acids: CASSPIGRESGELFF. CDR3 DNA: TGTGCCAGCAGCCCGATTGGGAGGGAGTCCGGGGAGCTGTTTTTT. The full variable domain, rest sourced from reference TRBV5-4 and TRBJ2-2, is ETGVTQSPTHLIKTRGQQVTLRCSSQSGHNTVSWYQQALGQGPQFIFQYYREEENGRGNFPPRFSGLQFPNYSSELNVNALELDDSALYLCASSPIGRESGELFFGEGSRLTVL.

This clonotype has a count of ten or more. The V gene is TRBV3-1, the J gene TRBJ2-3, with no clear D. CDR1 is LGHDT and CDR2 is YNNKEL in the germline V gene (reference sequence). The CDR3 is made up of 15 amino acids. Trimming removed 1 base at V and 4 bases at J, with 12 bases between. CDR3 nucleotide sequence: TGTGCCAGCAGCCAAGGGATAACCCCGGCAGATACGCAGTATTTT. It yields the protein CASSQGITPADTQYF.

This clonotype was found many times. This sequence joins TRBV5-6 and TRBJ2-1; TRBD2 matches 10 bases. Per the germline V gene, CDR1 is SGHDT and CDR2 is YYEEEE. The length of the CDR3 is 15 residues. V was clipped by 1 base and J by 5 bases; unmatched bases: 3. The CDR3 loop reads CASSLWGTSDNEQFF. Here the CDR3 DNA reads TGTGCCAGCAGCTTGTGGGGGACTAGCGACAATGAGCAGTTCTTC.

In its sample, this clonotype was seen many times. The chain couples TRBV30 to TRBJ2-7; D possibly corresponds to TRBD1 (6 bases). Per the germline V gene, CDR1 is GTSNPN and CDR2 is SVGIG (reference sequence). V dropped 0 bases and J dropped 6 bases, with 15 bases sitting between them. The CDR3 has 14 residues. The CDR3 loop is CAWSVLGQGSEQYF. DNA of the CDR3: TGTGCCTGGAGTGTACTGGGCCAGGGGAGCGAGCAGTACTTC. The whole variable domain, filled in from reference TRBV30 and TRBJ2-7, reads SQTIHQWPATLVQPVGSPLSLECTVEGTSNPNLYWYRQAAGRGLQLLFYSVGIGQISSEVPQNLSASRPQDRQFILSSKKLLLSDSGFYLCAWSVLGQGSEQYFGPGTRLTVT.

At least ten counts were recorded for this clonotype. The chain is built from TRBV2 and TRBJ2-5; D gene ambiguous. The germline gives CDR1 SNHLY, CDR2 FYNNEI. This CDR3 comprises 15 residues. Trimming took off 2 bases at V and 5 bases at J, with 15 bases between the two ends. Here the CDR3 reads CASSEKLHAVETQYF. CDR3 nucleotide sequence: TGTGCCAGCAGTGAAAAGTTGCACGCCGTGGAGACCCAGTACTTC.

This clonotype has at least ten counts. The rearrangement uses TRBV28 and TRBJ2-7; TRBD1 agrees at 8 bases. CDR3 size: 15 residues. The trim removed 3 bases at V and 4 bases at J, leaving 8 bases unmatched. Germline V gene sequence: CDR1 MDHEN, CDR2 SYDVKM. The CDR3 DNA reads TGTGCCAGCAGTTTTCAGCCAGGGGGCGAATACGAGCAGTACTTC. It translates to CASSFQPGGEYEQYF.